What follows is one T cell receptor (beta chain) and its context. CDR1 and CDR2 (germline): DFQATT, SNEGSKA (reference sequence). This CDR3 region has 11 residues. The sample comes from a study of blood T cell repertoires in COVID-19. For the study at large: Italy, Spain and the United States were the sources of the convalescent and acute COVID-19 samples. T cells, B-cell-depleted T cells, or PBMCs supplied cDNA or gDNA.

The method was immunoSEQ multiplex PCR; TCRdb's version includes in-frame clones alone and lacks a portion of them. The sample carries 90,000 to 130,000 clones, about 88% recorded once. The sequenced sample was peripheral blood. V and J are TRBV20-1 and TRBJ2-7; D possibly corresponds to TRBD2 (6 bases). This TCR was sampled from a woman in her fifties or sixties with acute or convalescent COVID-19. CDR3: CSWAGSYEQYF. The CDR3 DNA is TGCAGCTGGGCGGGGAGCTACGAGCAGTACTTC.